Listed below are T cell receptor beta chains from one sample, sequenced in a study of CD8 T cells in Susac syndrome. Via MiXCR, TCRdb re-called the immunoSEQ multiplex PCR reads, giving one row per CDR3 protein. The sample has over 65,000 distinct CDR3 sequences, 90% to 95% seen once. Material for sequencing was CD4+ T cells from PBMCs. Receptor source: a human donor with Susac syndrome. Both conserved end residues are part of each CDR3. Fields, in order: D gene, J gene, V gene, clone size, CDR3 DNA, CDR3 protein. A D gene is named only where the DNA matches it firmly. The listing skips clone size in some rows; elsewhere it reads once, few, many or a size class.

>-|TRBJ2-7|TRBV19|once
TGTGCCAGTAGTAGACAGATGTCCTACGAGCAGTACTTC
CASSRQMSYEQYF
>-|TRBJ1-4|TRBV7-9|-
TGTGCCAGCACCCGGGGGGTCGCCGCGGATAATGAAAAACTGTTTTTT
CASTRGVAADNEKLFF
>-|TRBJ2-5|TRBV29-1|few
TGCAGCGTTGAGCCAGGCAGGGGAGAGACCCAGTACTTC
CSVEPGRGETQYF
>-|TRBJ2-1|TRBV6-2/TRBV6-3|few
TGTGCCAGCAGTTCGCAGGGCTCCTACAATGAGCAGTTCTTC
CASSSQGSYNEQFF
>TRBD2|TRBJ2-7|TRBV27|-
TGTGCCAGCAGTTTATATGTGGGGGGGGTCTACGAGCAGTACTTC
CASSLYVGGVYEQYF
>-|TRBJ2-2|TRBV7-2|-
TGTGCCAGCAGCTTAGCCGGGGAGCTGTTTTTT
CASSLAGELFF
>-|TRBJ1-5|TRBV15|-
TGTGCCACCAGCAGAGCGGGGATGAGGGCGCGGGGTCAGCCCCAGCATTTT
CATSRAGMRARGQPQHF
>TRBD2|TRBJ2-5|TRBV30|-
TGTGCCTGGAGTGCTGGCCCGGGGGGGGAGACCCAGTACTTC
CAWSAGPGGETQYF
>TRBD2|TRBJ2-1|TRBV29-1|-
TGCAGCGTTGAAGATCAACTAGCGGGAGCGTACAATGAGCAGTTCTTC
CSVEDQLAGAYNEQFF
>TRBD1|TRBJ2-7|TRBV20-1|-
TGCAGTGCTAGAGATAGGACAGGGGTGAACGAGCAGTACTTC
CSARDRTGVNEQYF
>-|TRBJ1-5|TRBV12-3/TRBV12-4|-
TGTGCCAGCAGTCAGGGTTGGGGCAATCAGCCCCAGCATTTT
CASSQGWGNQPQHF
>-|TRBJ2-7|TRBV15|-
TGTGCCACCAGCAGAGATCCGGGGTGGGGTAACGAGCAGTACTTC
CATSRDPGWGNEQYF
>-|TRBJ1-1|TRBV2|-
TGTGCCAGTCACGTCCCTCTGCGGACTGAAGCTTTCTTT
CASHVPLRTEAFF
>-|TRBJ2-5|TRBV18|-
TGTGCCAGCTCACCGCGGAAGCTTCAAGAGACCCAGTACTTC
CASSPRKLQETQYF
>TRBD2|TRBJ2-5|TRBV20-1|-
TGCAGTGCTTTAAGACTAGCGGGGGGGCAAGAGACCCAGTACTTC
CSALRLAGGQETQYF
>-|TRBJ2-1|TRBV28|-
TGTGCCAGCAGTACGGGCGGGGCAGGGGTCTACAATGAGCAGTTCTTC
CASSTGGAGVYNEQFF
>TRBD2|TRBJ2-3|TRBV6-1|-
TGTGCCAGCAGCCGACTTACAGCGGGACTAGCGGGAGGCAGCACAGATACGCAGTATTTT
CASSRLTAGLAGGSTDTQYF
>-|TRBJ1-2|TRBV4-3|-
TGCGCCAGCAGCCAAGATTTCGGTAGGGGCGGGACAAACTATGGCTACACCTTC
CASSQDFGRGGTNYGYTF
>TRBD1|TRBJ1-2|TRBV13|-
TGTGCCAGCAGCTTGATGACAGGGGGTTATGGCTACACCTTC
CASSLMTGGYGYTF
>TRBD1|TRBJ1-6|TRBV5-6|-
TGTGCCAGCAGCCGGGGACAGGCGAGCTCCTATAATTCACCCCTCCACTTT
CASSRGQASSYNSPLHF
>-|TRBJ1-3|TRBV7-2|-
TGTGCCAGCAGCCCAACCCGGACCGGCGGGAGGAGCACCATATATTTT
CASSPTRTGGRSTIYF
>TRBD2|TRBJ2-1|TRBV9|-
TGTGCCAGCAGCGTAGTTAACGGGAGGGCCTACAATGAGCAGTTCTTC
CASSVVNGRAYNEQFF
>TRBD2|TRBJ2-5|TRBV3-1|-
TGTGCCAGCAGCCAGAGACTAGCCTTCCAAGAGACCCAGTACTTC
CASSQRLAFQETQYF
>-|TRBJ1-5|TRBV12-5|-
TGTGCTAGTGGTCCACCTGGGGGGGGATTTTCTCAGCCCCAGCATTTT
CASGPPGGGFSQPQHF
>-|TRBJ2-5|TRBV7-9|once
TGTGCCAGCAGCTTACTTGCGGATAAAGAGACCCAGTACTTC
CASSLLADKETQYF
>TRBD1|TRBJ2-6|TRBV2|-
TGTGCCAGCAGCGCCTTTGGAGTCGGGACAGTCGCCCGGGAGGCCAACGTCCTGACTTTC
CASSAFGVGTVAREANVLTF
>-|TRBJ1-2|TRBV2|-
TGTGCCACAGCGTCCGGTGAAGGAGGGCTAGGCTACACCTTC
CATASGEGGLGYTF
>-|TRBJ2-2|TRBV10-3|-
TGTGCCATCACACAAGGAGGGGAGCTGTTTTTT
CAITQGGELFF
>-|TRBJ2-5|TRBV12-3/TRBV12-4|-
TGTGCCAGCAGTTATCTGGGGTGGGAAGAGACCCAGTACTTC
CASSYLGWEETQYF
>-|TRBJ2-5|TRBV20-1|once
TGCAGTGCCCGCTGGTTTGTGGGGCAAGAGACCCAGTACTTC
CSARWFVGQETQYF
>-|TRBJ2-1|TRBV6-2/TRBV6-3|-
TGTGCCAGCAGCCAATACAGGGCTGAACAGTTCTTC
CASSQYRAEQFF